One sample yielded the 19 T cell receptor beta chains listed below, sequenced in a study of blood T cell repertoires in COVID-19 (dated by TCRdb to 2020 to 2022). The receptor library was made with the immunoSEQ multiplex PCR assay. Not all clones reach the TCRdb copy of this immuneACCESS table, which keeps in-frame sequences only. Checked studies attribute under half of the gap to unresolved V genes and leave the rest unexplained. For this sample the table gives tens of thousands of clones, of which 82% were detected only once. Of the sample, around 4.5% falls within the top ten clones. Sequenced input: peripheral blood. The source is a woman aged 60-70 years with acute or convalescent COVID-19.

The chain employs TRBV5-1 and TRBJ2-1, with 13 bases fitting TRBD2. The length of the CDR3 is 16 residues. Germline V gene data show CDR1 as SGHRS and CDR2 as YFSETQ. The V gene end was trimmed by 3 bases and the J gene end by 3 bases; junction bases not matched to a gene: 3. CDR3 nucleotides: TGCGCCAGCAGCTCATGGACTAGCGGGAGCTACAATGAGCAGTTCTTC. Encoded protein: CASSSWTSGSYNEQFF.

The CDR3 region is CAWSGNQGLQFF. In nucleotides, the CDR3 is TGTGCCTGGAGTGGAAATCAGGGTTTGCAGTTCTTC. The chain links TRBV30 to TRBJ2-1, with D maybe TRBD1 (5 bases). The germline gives CDR1 GTSNPN, CDR2 SVGIG (reference sequence). The V and J ends lost 1 base and 12 bases respectively, with 13 bases between them. The length of the CDR3 is 12 residues. Looking up the rest from reference TRBV30 and TRBJ2-1 gives the full variable domain: SQTIHQWPATLVQPVGSPLSLECTVEGTSNPNLYWYRQAAGRGLQLLFYSVGIGQISSEVPQNLSASRPQDRQFILSSKKLLLSDSGFYLCAWSGNQGLQFFGPGTRLTVL.

The chain is built from TRBV3-1 (or the pseudogene TRBV3-2) and TRBJ2-3; weak D call: TRBD1 (7 bases). The CDR3 contains 16 residues. CDR1 and CDR2 from the germline V gene are LGHDT and YNNKEL (reference sequence). V lost 4 bases and J lost 2, with 16 bases in between. DNA of the CDR3: TGTGCCAGCAGCCTACGCGGGACAGTCGCCACAGATACGCAGTATTTT. Amino acids: CASSLRGTVATDTQYF.

The CDR3 sequence is CASSQEGGLLLTQYF. The DNA for the CDR3 is TGCGCCAGCAGCCAAGAGGGGGGACTCCTTTTGACGCAGTATTTT. V usage is TRBV4-1 and J usage is TRBJ2-3; D possibly corresponds to TRBD2 (6 bases). The CDR3 extends over 15 amino acids. Germline V lookup: CDR1 MGHRA, CDR2 YSYEKL. Trimming left V 0 bases short and J 9 bases short, with 16 bases between.

This chain joins TRBV5-1 and TRBJ2-1; 14 bases align to TRBD2. CDR3 length: 19 amino acids. Trimming cost V 4 bases and J 7 bases; bases outside gene matches: 16. Germline V CDR1 and CDR2: SGHRS, YFSETQ. This CDR3 is CASSPPPRLAGGLGNEQFF. CDR3 sequence (DNA): TGCGCCAGCAGCCCCCCCCCTAGACTAGCGGGGGGGCTAGGTAATGAGCAGTTCTTC.

The table lists this clone with a few counts. The chain couples TRBV2 to TRBJ1-5; TRBD1 matches 8 bases. Germline loops: CDR1 SNHLY, CDR2 FYNNEI. The V gene end was trimmed by 5 bases and the J gene end by 2 bases; junction bases not matched to a gene: 5. There are 15 residues in the CDR3. The CDR3 DNA reads as TGTGCCAGCAGTCCCCAGGGGGCTGGCAATCAGCCCCAGCATTTT. Amino acids: CASSPQGAGNQPQHF.

CDR3 DNA sequence: TGTGCCAGCAAGTGGGAGTCGGACGAGCAGTACTTC. Its translation is CASKWESDEQYF. The chain couples TRBV6-6 to TRBJ2-7; maybe TRBD2 (5 bases). V was clipped by 7 bases and J by 5 bases, with 12 bases between them. CDR1 is MNHNY and CDR2 is SVGAGI in the germline V gene (reference sequence). The CDR3 spans 12 residues.

The V gene is TRBV18, the J gene TRBJ2-1, with a possible D match to TRBD1 (5 bases). CDR3 length: 21 amino acids. Trimming cost V 2 bases and J 9 bases, with 35 bases left between them. Per the germline V gene, CDR1 is KGHSH and CDR2 is LQKENI. This CDR3 reads CASSPRNSQASGSGKFVEQFF. The CDR3 bases are TGTGCCAGCTCACCAAGAAACAGTCAGGCTTCAGGGTCGGGTAAATTTGTTGAGCAGTTCTTC.

This chain links TRBV5-1 with TRBJ2-7, with D perhaps given as TRBD1 or TRBD2 (6 bases each). The CDR3 has 15 residues. The germline V and J ends were trimmed by 4 bases and 3 bases, with 17 bases remaining between them. Germline values: CDR1 SGHRS, CDR2 YFSETQ. CDR3 loop: CASSLGGTTVYEQYF. CDR3 coding DNA: TGCGCCAGCAGCCTGGGGGGCACCACCGTCTACGAGCAGTACTTC.

Concerning this clone: This likely comes from a read error, as the CDR3 has no conserved phenylalanine or tryptophan at its end. It is unclear where the CDR3 begins or ends on the DNA, so no DNA is shown, and the CDR3 is as TCRdb lists it. The chain links TRBV28 to TRBJ1-1; no DNA check was done on the table's D call, TRBD1. The germline V gene has CDR1 MDHEN and CDR2 SYDVKM. The CDR3 region is 12 residues in length, termini included. Here the CDR3 reads CASSGDSQLWVC.

CDR3 DNA sequence: TGTGCCAGTACATTTGACAGGGCGAACACTGAAGCTTTCTTT. Translating gives CASTFDRANTEAFF. The V and J genes are TRBV19 and TRBJ1-1; 7 positions agree with TRBD1. The V gene's germline CDR1 is LNHDA and CDR2 SQIVND (reference sequence). The CDR3 totals 14 residues. Trimming cost V 7 bases and J 1 base; bases outside gene matches: 6.

The CDR3 is CASSRQGPNSPLHF. As DNA, the CDR3 is TGTGCCAGCAGCCGACAGGGCCCTAATTCACCCCTCCACTTT. The chain has TRBV3-1 (or the pseudogene TRBV3-2) and TRBJ1-6; 7 positions match TRBD1. CDR3 length: 14 amino acids. CDR1 and CDR2 from the germline V gene are LGHDT and YNNKEL (reference sequence). The V and J ends lost 4 bases and 6 bases, in that order; junction bases with no gene match: 3.

This clone was counted once. The chain has TRBV4-1 and TRBJ1-5, with TRBD1 matching 9 bases. This CDR3 has 19 residues. CDR1 is MGHRA, CDR2 YSYEKL, per germline. V dropped 5 bases and J dropped 2; count of bases not matched to a gene: 16. Here the CDR3 reads CASSGPGQGLLVGNQPQHF. CDR3 nucleotide sequence: TGCGCCAGCAGCGGTCCGGGACAGGGCTTATTGGTGGGCAATCAGCCCCAGCATTTT.

Only one count was recorded for this clone. The V gene is TRBV10-3, the J gene TRBJ1-2; TRBD1 matches 10 bases. V gave up 2 bases and J gave up 7 bases; unmatched junction bases: 7. The CDR3 extends over 15 amino acids. Per germline, CDR1 ENHRY and CDR2 SYGVKD. CDR3 sequence: CAISERDRGSRGYTF. CDR3 DNA: TGTGCCATCAGTGAGCGGGACAGGGGCTCCCGTGGCTACACCTTC.

The chain has TRBV9 and TRBJ1-1, with D hard to call. This CDR3 is 14 amino acids long. Per the germline V gene, CDR1 is SGDLS and CDR2 is YYNGEE. V lost 4 bases, J lost 4 bases, and 14 bases lay in between. CDR3 bases: TGTGCCAGCAGCCTAGCTGGGGAGGGCACTGAAGCTTTCTTT. It specifies CASSLAGEGTEAFF. Complete variable domain (other parts from reference TRBV9 and TRBJ1-1): DSGVTQTPKHLITATGQRVTLRCSPRSGDLSVYWYQQSLDQGLQFLIQYYNGEERAKGNILERFSAQQFPDLHSELNLSSLELGDSALYFCASSLAGEGTEAFFGQGTRLTVV.

The chain joins TRBV13 to TRBJ2-7, with 7 bases that match TRBD2. V trimming: 6 bases; J trimming: 0 bases; junction bases outside the gene matches: 14. The CDR3 runs to 17 residues. Germline V gene data show CDR1 as PRHDT and CDR2 as FYEKMQ (reference sequence). CDR3 coding DNA: TGTGCCAGCAGTCCAGGACTAGTCCCCTCAGCCTCCTACGAGCAGTACTTC. It translates to CASSPGLVPSASYEQYF.

This chain links TRBV28 with TRBJ1-3; D is unresolved. V lost 5 bases, J lost 8 bases, and 7 bases lay in between. Germline V gene lookup returns CDR1 MDHEN and CDR2 SYDVKM. This CDR3 is 11 amino acids long. The CDR3, as DNA: TGTGCCAGCAGTCGTCTTGACACCATATATTTT. This codes for CASSRLDTIYF.

The chain combines TRBV29-1 with TRBJ1-5; TRBD1 might be the D (5 bases). Between the trimmed V and J ends, which lost 3 bases and 5 bases, there was a span of 23 bases. Germline V CDR1 and CDR2: SQVTM, ANQGSEA. This CDR3 region has 17 residues. CDR3 bases: TGCAGCGTTGATATTTCGTGGACATTCAAAGGAGATCAGCCCCAGCATTTT. Amino acid sequence: CSVDISWTFKGDQPQHF.

V and J are TRBV7-8 and TRBJ1-2, with a weak D call TRBD1 (6 bases). The CDR3 length is 15 residues. V was clipped by 1 base and J by 4 bases, with 13 bases between them. Germline V gene lookup returns CDR1 SGHVS and CDR2 FQNEAQ. The CDR3 sequence is CASSLESRGPYGYTF. CDR3 bases: TGTGCCAGCAGCTTAGAGTCGCGGGGGCCCTATGGCTACACCTTC.